Given below is one T cell receptor beta chain in context. V lost 6 bases to trimming and J lost 8 bases; unmatched junction nucleotides: 7. The CDR3 loop spans 15 amino acids. Germline CDR1 and CDR2: SGHVS and FQNEAQ. This sample was taken from a study of T cells in Graves' hyperthyroidism and ophthalmopathy. RNA transcripts were the template for amplifying TCR beta CDR3 regions. The HTBI primer set served for first-round RT-PCR of the TCR CDR3. TCRdb re-called the multiplex PCR reads with MiXCR, one entry per CDR3 protein. Here the sample spans 500,000 or so distinct CDR3 sequences, roughly 16% being singletons.

This receptor was identified in a woman under 40 with Graves' ophthalmopathy. The chain combines TRBV7-8 with TRBJ2-7; 16 nucleotides match TRBD2. Sequencing was done on a sample of blood. CDR3 nucleotide sequence: TGTGCCAGCAGGGGAATGGGACTAGCGGGAGGGAAGCAGTACTTC. Translation gives CASRGMGLAGGKQYF.